This T cell receptor (beta chain) was sequenced for a study of T cell responses to AZD1222 COVID-19 vaccine. This CDR3 has 13 residues. Germline CDR1 and CDR2: KGHSH and LQKENI. Trimming stripped 6 bases from V and 4 bases from J, with 12 bases between. The repertoire was sequenced with immunoSEQ multiplex PCR; TCRdb's copy has only in-frame clones and lacks some. Of about 120,000 clones listed, about 86% were seen once; the top ten hold 8% to 10%. Concerning this clone: Its antigen is not known.

The study's findings and limits: A reported finding is that nearly half of spike-specific TCRs target unmutated variant regions. The study found Spike-specific TCR breadth and depth rose after two AZD1222 doses.

The sample consisted of peripheral blood, taken on day 0 of AZD1222 vaccination. V is TRBV18 and J is TRBJ1-2, with D possibly TRBD1 on 5 matching bases. This clonotype was sampled from an adult in good health. CDR3 coding DNA: TGTGCCAGCTCGGAGACAGAGAGCTATGGCTACACCTTC. Protein sequence: CASSETESYGYTF. The variable domain in full, completed from reference TRBV18 and TRBJ1-2, reads NAGVMQNPRHLVRRRGQEARLRCSPMKGHSHVYWYRQLPEEGLKFMVYLQKENIIDESGMPKERFSAEFPKEGPSILRIQQVVRGDSAAYFCASSETESYGYTFGSGTRLTVV.